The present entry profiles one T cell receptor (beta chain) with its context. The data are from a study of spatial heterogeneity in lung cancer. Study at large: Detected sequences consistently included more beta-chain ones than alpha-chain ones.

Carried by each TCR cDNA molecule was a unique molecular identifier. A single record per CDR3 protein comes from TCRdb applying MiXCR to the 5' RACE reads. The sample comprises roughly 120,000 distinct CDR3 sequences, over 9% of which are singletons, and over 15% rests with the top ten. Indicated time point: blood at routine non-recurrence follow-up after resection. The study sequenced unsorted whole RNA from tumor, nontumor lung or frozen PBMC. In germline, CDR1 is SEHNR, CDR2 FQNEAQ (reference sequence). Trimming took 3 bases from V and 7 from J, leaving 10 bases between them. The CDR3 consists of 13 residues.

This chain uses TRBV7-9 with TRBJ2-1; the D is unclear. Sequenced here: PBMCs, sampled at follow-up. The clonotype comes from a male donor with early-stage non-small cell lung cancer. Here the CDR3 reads CASSLAALNEQFF. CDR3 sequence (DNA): TGTGCCAGCAGCTTGGCGGCCTTGAATGAGCAGTTCTTC.